The entry that follows covers one T cell receptor (beta chain) sequence. Its target is not known. The ends were cut back, 2 bases at V and 0 bases at J, with 11 bases in the middle. Germline assignment: CDR1 MNHEY and CDR2 SVGEGT. There are 16 residues in the CDR3. Sequencing of the DNA from cultured CD4+ T cells was carried out with the Oncomine TCR Beta short-read assay. One entry per CDR3 protein, called by TCRdb with MiXCR from the PCR reads. Here the sample spans approximately 16,000 distinct CDR3 sequences, 20% to 25% being singletons. Specified treatment: approximately 9-day PBMC culture with coronavirus spike peptide pools or control peptides (ViraFEST assay). Before TCRs were sequenced, ViraFEST expanded antigen-specific T cells with peptide pools. The sample belongs to a study of vaccination and CD4 T cells after COVID-19. Study conclusions and caveats: Only post-vaccination samples contained a median about 86% of the reactive clones in convalescent patients. Analysis of convalescent patients found that 304 of 307 vaccine-specific clones were spike mono-reactive.

The chain links TRBV6-2 or TRBV6-3 to TRBJ1-5; D unclear. The specimen comprised CD4+ T cells from blood, cultured in vitro, sampled before SARS-CoV-2 vaccination. This receptor was obtained from a human donor who received a COVID-19 vaccine. This chain's CDR3 is CASSYPGRYSNQPQHF. The CDR3 region has the DNA TGTGCCAGCAGTTACCCCGGGAGATATAGCAATCAGCCCCAGCATTTT.